This T cell receptor beta chain was captured by sequencing in a study of blood T cell repertoires in COVID-19. Study context: Researchers got acute and convalescent COVID-19 samples from the United States, Italy and Spain.

Methods used by the authors: Reference gene primer amplification gave estimated nucleated cell counts. Repertoires were generated with immunoSEQ multiplex PCR, while TCRdb's copy carries only in-frame clones and drops some. The V and J calls and the clone size are those of that table, but D and trimming were determined from the DNA. The profile shows about 240,000 clones, under 85% of them singletons. Sequencing input: peripheral blood. The TCR comes from a man in his thirties or forties who had recovered from COVID-19.

The CDR3 sequence is CASSQERGDYEQYF. DNA of the CDR3: TGTGCCAGCAGCCAGGAGCGGGGGGACTACGAGCAGTACTTC. V and J are TRBV3-1 (or the pseudogene TRBV3-2) and TRBJ2-7, with TRBD2 identical over 9 bases. This CDR3 has 14 amino acids. CDR1 is LGHDT and CDR2 is YNNKEL in the germline V gene (reference sequence). Losses at the gene ends were 3 bases for V and 3 bases for J; bases not matched to a gene: 3.